The following is a TCR beta chain sequence with its context. This sample was taken from a study of cytomegalovirus exposure and HLA in healthy donors. Libraries were prepared by immunoSEQ multiplex PCR; TCRdb keeps only in-frame clonotypes and omits some of them. Of roughly 300,000 clones in the sample, roughly 90% were seen once. V lost 2 bases, J lost 4 bases, and 9 bases lay in between. The V gene's germline CDR1 is MNHEY and CDR2 SVGAGI. The CDR3 consists of 13 residues. V is TRBV6-5 and J is TRBJ2-7, with D perhaps matching TRBD1 or TRBD2 (5 bases each). Material for sequencing was PBMCs. This receptor was taken from a young woman in good health and CMV-seropositive. The CDR3 reads CASSYRGVYEQYF. As DNA, the CDR3 is TGTGCCAGCAGTTACCGAGGGGTTTACGAGCAGTACTTC.